This TCR beta chain originates from a study of T cell repertoires in cytomegalovirus infection. Turning to the study itself: Indications of both CMV infection and matching HLA type were provided by public TCR beta signatures.

This clonotype has ten or more counts. TCRdb used MiXCR to reprocess the reads, holding one entry per CDR3 protein. The sample holds under 200,000 distinct CDR3 sequences; roughly 9.8% are singletons and the top ten take 4.6%. Germline values: CDR1 SGHVS, CDR2 FNYEAQ. The CDR3 covers 13 residues. Trimming removed 2 bases at V and 7 bases at J, with 8 bases between. Input material: PBMCs. The TCR comes from a human donor in good health (CMV status not recorded). Some clones in this sample may be carry-over from other donors' samples. The chain employs TRBV7-6 and TRBJ2-2; D is undetermined. The CDR3 sequence is CASSLLRNGELFF. The CDR3 region has the DNA TGTGCCAGCAGCTTACTAAGGAACGGGGAGCTGTTTTTT.